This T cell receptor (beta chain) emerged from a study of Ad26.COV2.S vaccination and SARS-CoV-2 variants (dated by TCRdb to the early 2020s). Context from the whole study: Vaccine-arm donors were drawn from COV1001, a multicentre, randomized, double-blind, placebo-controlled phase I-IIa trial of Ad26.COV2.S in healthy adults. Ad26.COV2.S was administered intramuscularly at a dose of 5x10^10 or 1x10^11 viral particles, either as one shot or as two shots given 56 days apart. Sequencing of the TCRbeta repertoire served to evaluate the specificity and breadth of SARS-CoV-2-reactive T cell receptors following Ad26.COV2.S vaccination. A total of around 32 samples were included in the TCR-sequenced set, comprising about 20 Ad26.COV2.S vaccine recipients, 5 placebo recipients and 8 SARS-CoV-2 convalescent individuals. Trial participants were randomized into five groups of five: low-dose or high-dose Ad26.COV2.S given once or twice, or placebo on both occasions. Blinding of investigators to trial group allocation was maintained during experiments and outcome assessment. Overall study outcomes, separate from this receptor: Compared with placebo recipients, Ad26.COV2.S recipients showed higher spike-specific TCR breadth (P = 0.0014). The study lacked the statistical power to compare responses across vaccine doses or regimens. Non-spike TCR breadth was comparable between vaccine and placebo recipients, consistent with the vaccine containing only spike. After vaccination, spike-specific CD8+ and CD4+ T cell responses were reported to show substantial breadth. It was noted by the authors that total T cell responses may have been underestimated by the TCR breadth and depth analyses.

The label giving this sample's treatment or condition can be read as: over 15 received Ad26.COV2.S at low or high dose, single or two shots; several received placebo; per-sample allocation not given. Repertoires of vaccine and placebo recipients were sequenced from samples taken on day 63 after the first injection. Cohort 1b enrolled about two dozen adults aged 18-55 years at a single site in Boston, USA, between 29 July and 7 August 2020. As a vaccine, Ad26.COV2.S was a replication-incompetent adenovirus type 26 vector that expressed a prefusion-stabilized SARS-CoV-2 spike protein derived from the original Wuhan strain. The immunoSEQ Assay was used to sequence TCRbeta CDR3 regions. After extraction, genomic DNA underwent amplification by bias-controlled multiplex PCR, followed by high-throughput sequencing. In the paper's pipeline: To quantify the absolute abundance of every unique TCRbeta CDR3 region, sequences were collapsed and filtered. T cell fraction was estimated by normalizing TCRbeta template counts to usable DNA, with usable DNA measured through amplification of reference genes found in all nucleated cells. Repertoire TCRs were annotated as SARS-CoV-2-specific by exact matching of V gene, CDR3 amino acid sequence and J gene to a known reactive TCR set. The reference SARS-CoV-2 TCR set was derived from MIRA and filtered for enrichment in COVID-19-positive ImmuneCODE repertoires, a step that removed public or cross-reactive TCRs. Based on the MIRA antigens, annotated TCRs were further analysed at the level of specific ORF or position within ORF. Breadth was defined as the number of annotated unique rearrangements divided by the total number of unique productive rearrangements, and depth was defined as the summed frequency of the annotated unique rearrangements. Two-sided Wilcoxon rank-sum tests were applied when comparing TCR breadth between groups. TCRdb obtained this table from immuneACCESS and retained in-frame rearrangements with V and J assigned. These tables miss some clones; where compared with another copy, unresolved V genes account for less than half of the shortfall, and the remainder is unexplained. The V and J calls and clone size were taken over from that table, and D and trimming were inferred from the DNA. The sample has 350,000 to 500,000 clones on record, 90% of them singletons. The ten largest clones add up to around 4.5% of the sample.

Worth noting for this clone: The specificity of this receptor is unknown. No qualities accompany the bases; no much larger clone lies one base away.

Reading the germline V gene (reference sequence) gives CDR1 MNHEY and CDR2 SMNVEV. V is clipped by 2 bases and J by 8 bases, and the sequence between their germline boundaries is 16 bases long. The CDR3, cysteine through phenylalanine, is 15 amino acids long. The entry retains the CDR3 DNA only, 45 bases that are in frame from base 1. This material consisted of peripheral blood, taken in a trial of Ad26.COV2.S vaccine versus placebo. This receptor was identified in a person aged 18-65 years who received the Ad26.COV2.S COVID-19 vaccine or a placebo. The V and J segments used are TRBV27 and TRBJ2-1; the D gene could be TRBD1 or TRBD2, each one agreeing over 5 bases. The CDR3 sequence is CASSLGGPPTDEQFF. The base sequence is TGTGCCAGCAGTTTAGGGGGACCACCCACCGATGAGCAGTTCTTC.